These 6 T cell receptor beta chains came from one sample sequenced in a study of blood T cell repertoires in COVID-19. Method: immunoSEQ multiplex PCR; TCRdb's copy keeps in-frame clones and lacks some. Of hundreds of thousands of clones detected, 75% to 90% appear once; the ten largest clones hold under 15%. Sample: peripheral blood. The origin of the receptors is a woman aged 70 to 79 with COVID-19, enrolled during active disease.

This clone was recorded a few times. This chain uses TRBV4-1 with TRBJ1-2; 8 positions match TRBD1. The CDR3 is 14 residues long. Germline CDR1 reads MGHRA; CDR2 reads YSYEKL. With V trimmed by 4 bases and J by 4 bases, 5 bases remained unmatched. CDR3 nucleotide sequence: TGCGCCAGCAGCCCTGGACAGGGATCCTATGGCTACACCTTC. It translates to CASSPGQGSYGYTF.

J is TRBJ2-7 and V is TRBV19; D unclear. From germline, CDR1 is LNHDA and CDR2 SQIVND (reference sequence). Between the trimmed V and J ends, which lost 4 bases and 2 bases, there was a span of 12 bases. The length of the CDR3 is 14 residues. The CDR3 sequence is CASSNGRSPYEQYF. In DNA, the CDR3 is TGTGCCAGTAGTAATGGCAGGTCTCCCTACGAGCAGTACTTC.

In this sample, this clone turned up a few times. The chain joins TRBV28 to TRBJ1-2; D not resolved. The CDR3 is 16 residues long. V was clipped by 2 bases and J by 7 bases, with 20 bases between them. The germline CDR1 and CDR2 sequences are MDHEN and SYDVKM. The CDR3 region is CASSLAPIWADGGYTF. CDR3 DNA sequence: TGTGCCAGCAGTTTAGCCCCAATTTGGGCCGATGGTGGCTACACCTTC.

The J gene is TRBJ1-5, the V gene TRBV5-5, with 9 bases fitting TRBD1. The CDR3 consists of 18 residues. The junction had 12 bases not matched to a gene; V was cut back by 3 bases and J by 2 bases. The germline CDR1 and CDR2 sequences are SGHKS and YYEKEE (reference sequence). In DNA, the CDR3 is TGTGCCAGCAGCTCGGGACAGGGTATTTTACCTGGCAATCAGCCCCAGCATTTT. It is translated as CASSSGQGILPGNQPQHF.

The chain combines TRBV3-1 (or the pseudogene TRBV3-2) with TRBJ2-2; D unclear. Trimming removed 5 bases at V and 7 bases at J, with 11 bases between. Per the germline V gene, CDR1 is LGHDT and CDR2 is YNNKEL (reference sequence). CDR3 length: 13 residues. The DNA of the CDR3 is TGTGCCAGCAGCTCCCTATCGAGCGGGGAGCTGTTTTTT. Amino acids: CASSSLSSGELFF.

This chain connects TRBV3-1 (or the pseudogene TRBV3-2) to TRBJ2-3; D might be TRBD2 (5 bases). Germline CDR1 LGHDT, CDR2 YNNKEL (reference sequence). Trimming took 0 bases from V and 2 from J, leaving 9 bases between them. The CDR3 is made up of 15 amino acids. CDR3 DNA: TGTGCCAGCAGCCAAGAAAAGCTAGCCACAGATACGCAGTATTTT. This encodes CASSQEKLATDTQYF.